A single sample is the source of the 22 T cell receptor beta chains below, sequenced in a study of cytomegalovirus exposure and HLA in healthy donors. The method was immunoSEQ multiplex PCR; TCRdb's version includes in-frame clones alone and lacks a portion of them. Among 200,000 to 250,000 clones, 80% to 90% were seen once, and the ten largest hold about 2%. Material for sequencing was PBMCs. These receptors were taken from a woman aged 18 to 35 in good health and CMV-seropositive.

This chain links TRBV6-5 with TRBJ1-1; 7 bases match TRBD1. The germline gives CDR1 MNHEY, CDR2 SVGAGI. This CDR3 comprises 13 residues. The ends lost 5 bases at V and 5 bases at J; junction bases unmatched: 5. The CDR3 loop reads CASSQAGGTEAFF. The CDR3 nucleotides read TGTGCCAGCAGTCAAGCAGGGGGAACTGAAGCTTTCTTT.

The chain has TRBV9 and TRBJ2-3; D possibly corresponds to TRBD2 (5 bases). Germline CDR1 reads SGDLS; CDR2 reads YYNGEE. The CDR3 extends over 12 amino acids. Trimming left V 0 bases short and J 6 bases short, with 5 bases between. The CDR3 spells CASSVAGDTQYF. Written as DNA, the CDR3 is TGTGCCAGCAGCGTAGCGGGGGATACGCAGTATTTT.

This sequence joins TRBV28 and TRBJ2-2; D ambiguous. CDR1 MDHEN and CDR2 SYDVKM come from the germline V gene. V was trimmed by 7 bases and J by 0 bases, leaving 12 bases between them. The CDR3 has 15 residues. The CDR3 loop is CASIRGGSNTGELFF. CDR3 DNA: TGTGCCAGCATCCGCGGCGGTTCGAACACCGGGGAGCTGTTTTTT.

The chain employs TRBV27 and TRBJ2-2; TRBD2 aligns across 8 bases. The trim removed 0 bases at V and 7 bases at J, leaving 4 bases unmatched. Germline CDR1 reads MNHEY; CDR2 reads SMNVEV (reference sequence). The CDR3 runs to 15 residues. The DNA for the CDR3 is TGTGCCAGCAGTTTATCGTTAAGCGGGAGCGGGGAGCTGTTTTTT. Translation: CASSLSLSGSGELFF.

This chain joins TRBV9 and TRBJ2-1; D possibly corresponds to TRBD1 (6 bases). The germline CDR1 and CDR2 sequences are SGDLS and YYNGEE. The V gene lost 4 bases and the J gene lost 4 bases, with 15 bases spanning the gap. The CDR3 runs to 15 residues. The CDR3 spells CASSPPLDSYNEQFF. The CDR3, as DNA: TGTGCCAGCAGCCCTCCACTGGACAGTTACAATGAGCAGTTCTTC.

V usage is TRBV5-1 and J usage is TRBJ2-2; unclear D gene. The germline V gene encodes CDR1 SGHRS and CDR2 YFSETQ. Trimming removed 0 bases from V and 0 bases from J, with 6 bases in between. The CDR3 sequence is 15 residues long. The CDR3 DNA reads TGCGCCAGCAGCTTGGTGGCGGCGAACACCGGGGAGCTGTTTTTT. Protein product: CASSLVAANTGELFF.

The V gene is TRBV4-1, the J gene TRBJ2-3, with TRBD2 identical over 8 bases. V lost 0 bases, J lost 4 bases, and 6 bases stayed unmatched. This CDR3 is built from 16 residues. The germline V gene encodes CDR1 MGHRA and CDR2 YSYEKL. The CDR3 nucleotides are TGCGCCAGCAGCCAAGAGGCGGGAGGTACCGCAGATACGCAGTATTTT. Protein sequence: CASSQEAGGTADTQYF.

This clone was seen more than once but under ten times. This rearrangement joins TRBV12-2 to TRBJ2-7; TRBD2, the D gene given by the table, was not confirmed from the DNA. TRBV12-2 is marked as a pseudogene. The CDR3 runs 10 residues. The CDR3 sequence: CASPEDEQYF. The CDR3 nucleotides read TGTGCAAGTCCCGAGGATGAGCAGTACTTC.

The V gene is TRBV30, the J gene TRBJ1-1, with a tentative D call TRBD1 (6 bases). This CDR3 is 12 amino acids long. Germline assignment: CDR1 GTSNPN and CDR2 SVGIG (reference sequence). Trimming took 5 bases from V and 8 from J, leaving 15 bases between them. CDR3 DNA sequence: TGTGCCTGGCTTACAGGGTCACTCGAAGCTTTCTTT. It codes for CAWLTGSLEAFF. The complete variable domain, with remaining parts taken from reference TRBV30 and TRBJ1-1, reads SQTIHQWPATLVQPVGSPLSLECTVEGTSNPNLYWYRQAAGRGLQLLFYSVGIGQISSEVPQNLSASRPQDRQFILSSKKLLLSDSGFYLCAWLTGSLEAFFGQGTRLTVV.

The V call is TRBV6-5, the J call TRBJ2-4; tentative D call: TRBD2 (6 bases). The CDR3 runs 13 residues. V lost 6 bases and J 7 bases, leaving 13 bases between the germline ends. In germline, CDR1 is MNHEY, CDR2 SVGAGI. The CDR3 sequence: CASSRSLANIQYF. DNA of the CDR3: TGTGCCAGCAGCAGGTCGCTAGCGAACATTCAGTACTTC.

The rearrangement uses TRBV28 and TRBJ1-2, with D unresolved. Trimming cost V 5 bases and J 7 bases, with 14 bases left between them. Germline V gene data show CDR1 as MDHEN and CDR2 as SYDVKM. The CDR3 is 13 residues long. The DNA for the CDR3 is TGTGCCAGCAGTGGCAGGACTAACAGTGGCTACACCTTC. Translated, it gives CASSGRTNSGYTF.

The CDR3 sequence: CASSSYLRREGDVQYF. The CDR3 DNA sequence: TGTGCCAGCAGCTCCTACTTAAGACGGGAGGGGGATGTGCAGTACTTC. The rearrangement links TRBV11-2 to TRBJ2-7, with 8 bases identical to TRBD2. With 4 bases clipped from V and 9 bases from J, the junction kept 17 bases outside the gene matches. CDR1 SGHAT and CDR2 FQNNGV come from the germline V gene. This CDR3 spans 16 amino acids.

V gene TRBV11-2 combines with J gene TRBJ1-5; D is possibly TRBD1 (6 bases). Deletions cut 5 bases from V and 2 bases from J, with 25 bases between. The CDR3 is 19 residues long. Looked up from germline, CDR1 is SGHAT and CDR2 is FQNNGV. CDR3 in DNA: TGTGCCAGCAGCACTTCGAAGGGGGTGGTATCTGGACGCAATCAGCCCCAGCATTTT. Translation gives CASSTSKGVVSGRNQPQHF.

The CDR3 DNA sequence: TGTGCCAGCAGCGCCGGGACAATGGGAGCTTTCTTT. Its protein product is CASSAGTMGAFF. The chain uses TRBV9 and TRBJ1-1; weak D call: TRBD1 (6 bases). Trimming took off 3 bases at V and 10 bases at J, with 13 bases between the two ends. The CDR3 length is 12 residues. The germline gives CDR1 SGDLS, CDR2 YYNGEE.

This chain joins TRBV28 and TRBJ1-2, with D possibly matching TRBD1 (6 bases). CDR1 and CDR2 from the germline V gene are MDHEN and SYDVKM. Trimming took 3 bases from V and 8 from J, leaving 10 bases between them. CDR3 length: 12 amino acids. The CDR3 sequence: CASSFPGGGYTF. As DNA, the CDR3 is TGTGCCAGCAGTTTTCCGGGGGGCGGCTACACCTTC.

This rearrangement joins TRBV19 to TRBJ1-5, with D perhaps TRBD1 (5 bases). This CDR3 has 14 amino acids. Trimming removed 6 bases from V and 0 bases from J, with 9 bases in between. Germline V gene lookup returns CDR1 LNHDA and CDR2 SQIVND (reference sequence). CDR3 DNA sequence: TGTGCCAGTAGCCTGGACAATAGCAATCAGCCCCAGCATTTT. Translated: CASSLDNSNQPQHF.

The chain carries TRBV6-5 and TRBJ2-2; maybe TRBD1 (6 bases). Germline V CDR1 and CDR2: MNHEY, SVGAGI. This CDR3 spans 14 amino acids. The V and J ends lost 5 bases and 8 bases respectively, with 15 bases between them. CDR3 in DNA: TGTGCCAGCAGTGCCAGGGGAAACGTGGGGGAGCTGTTTTTT. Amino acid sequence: CASSARGNVGELFF.

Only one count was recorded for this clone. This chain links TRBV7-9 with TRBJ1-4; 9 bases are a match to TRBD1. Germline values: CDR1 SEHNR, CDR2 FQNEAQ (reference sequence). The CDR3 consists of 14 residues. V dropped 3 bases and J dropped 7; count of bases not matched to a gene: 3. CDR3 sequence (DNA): TGTGCCAGCAGCTTTGCGACAGGGGGTGAAAAACTGTTTTTT. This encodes CASSFATGGEKLFF. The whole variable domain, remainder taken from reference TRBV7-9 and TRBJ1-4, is DTGVSQNPRHKITKRGQNVTFRCDPISEHNRLYWYRQTLGQGPEFLTYFQNEAQLEKSRLLSDRFSAERPKGSFSTLEIQRTEQGDSAMYLCASSFATGGEKLFFGSGTQLSVL.

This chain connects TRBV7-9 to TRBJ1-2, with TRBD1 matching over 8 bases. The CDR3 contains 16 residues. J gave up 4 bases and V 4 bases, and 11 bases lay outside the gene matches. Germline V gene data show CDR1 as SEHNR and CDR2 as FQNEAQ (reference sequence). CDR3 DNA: TGTGCCAGCAGCTCCTGGGACAGGTCGGTCTTCTATGGCTACACCTTC. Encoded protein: CASSSWDRSVFYGYTF.

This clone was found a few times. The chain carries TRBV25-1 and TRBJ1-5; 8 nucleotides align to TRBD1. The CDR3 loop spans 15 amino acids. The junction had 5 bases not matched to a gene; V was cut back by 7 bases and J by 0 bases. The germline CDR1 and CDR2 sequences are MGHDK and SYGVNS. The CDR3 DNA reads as TGTGCCAGCAACCAGGGACAGGATAGCAATCAGCCCCAGCATTTT. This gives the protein CASNQGQDSNQPQHF. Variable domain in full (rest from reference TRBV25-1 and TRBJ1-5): EADIYQTPRYLVIGTGKKITLECSQTMGHDKMYWYQQDPGMELHLIHYSYGVNSTEKGDLSSESTVSRIRTEHFPLTLESARPSHTSQYLCASNQGQDSNQPQHFGDGTRLSIL.

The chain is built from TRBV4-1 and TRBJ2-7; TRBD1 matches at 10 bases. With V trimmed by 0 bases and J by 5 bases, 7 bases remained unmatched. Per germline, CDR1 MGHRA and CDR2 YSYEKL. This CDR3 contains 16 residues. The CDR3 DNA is TGCGCCAGCAGCCAAGACCCCGGGACAGGGGTCGACGAGCAGTACTTC. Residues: CASSQDPGTGVDEQYF.

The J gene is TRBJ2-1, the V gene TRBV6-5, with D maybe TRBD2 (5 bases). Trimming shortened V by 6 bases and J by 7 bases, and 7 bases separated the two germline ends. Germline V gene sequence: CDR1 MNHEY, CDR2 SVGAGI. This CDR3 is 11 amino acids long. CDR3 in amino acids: CASRRTNEQFF. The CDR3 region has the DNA TGTGCCAGCAGAAGGACTAATGAGCAGTTCTTC.